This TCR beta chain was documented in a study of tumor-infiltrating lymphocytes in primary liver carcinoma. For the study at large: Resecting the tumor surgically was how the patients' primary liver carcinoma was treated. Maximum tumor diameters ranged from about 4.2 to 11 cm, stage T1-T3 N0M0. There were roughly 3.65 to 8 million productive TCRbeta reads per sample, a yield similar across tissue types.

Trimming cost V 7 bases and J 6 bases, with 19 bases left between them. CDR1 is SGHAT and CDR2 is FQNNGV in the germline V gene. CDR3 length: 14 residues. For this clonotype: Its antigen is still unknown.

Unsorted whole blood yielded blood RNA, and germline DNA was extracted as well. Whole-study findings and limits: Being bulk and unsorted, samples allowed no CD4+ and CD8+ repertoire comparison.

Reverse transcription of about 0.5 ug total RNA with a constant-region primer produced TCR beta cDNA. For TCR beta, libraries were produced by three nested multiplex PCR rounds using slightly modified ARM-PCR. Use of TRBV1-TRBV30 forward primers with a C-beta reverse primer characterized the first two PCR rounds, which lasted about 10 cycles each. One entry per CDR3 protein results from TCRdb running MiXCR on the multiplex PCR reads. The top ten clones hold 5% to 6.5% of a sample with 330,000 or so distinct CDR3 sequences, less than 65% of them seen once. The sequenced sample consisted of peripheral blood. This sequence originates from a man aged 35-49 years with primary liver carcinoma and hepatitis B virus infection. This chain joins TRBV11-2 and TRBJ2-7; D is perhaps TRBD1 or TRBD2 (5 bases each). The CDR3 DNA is TGTGCCAGCAACTTGATACCTAGCCAGGGCGAGCAGTACTTC. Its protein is CASNLIPSQGEQYF. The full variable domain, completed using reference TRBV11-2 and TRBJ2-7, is EAGVAQSPRYKIIEKRQSVAFWCNPISGHATLYWYQQILGQGPKLLIQFQNNGVVDDSQLPKDRFSAERLKGVDSTLKIQPAKLEDSAVYLCASNLIPSQGEQYFGPGTRLTVT.